This TCR beta chain was observed in a study of identical twins. Regarding the study as a whole: Excess twin sharing in beta out-of-frame sequences was weaker. Memory repertoires showed no such pattern, whereas abundant cord blood beta clonotypes carried fewer insertions.

A universal primer site arose from template switching, and cDNA bore unique molecular identifiers. TCRdb analysed the 5' RACE reads with MiXCR anew, one entry per CDR3 protein. The data contain some 250,000 distinct CDR3 sequences, over 5.5% of them singletons. The CDR3 covers 13 residues. The V gene's germline CDR1 is SGHDT and CDR2 YYEEEE. V shed 4 bases, J shed 8 bases, and the junction held 7 bases outside the gene matches. This clonotype was seen ten or more times. Its antigen is as yet unknown. This same sample was also taken into another study, of T cells expressing NK-cell markers.

The source of this sequence is a woman younger than 30 in good health. The sequencing sample was made of CD8+ T cells sorted from blood. The V call is TRBV5-6, the J call TRBJ1-2; 8 bases align to TRBD1. The CDR3 DNA sequence: TGTGCCAGCAGCCGGACAGGGACGGGAGGCTACACCTTC. Its protein is CASSRTGTGGYTF.